Listed below are T cell receptor beta chains from one sample, sequenced in a study of T cells after posttransplantation cyclophosphamide. Profiling relied on immunoSEQ multiplex PCR, and the TCRdb table lists in-frame clones only, not all of them. This repertoire shows around 40,000 clones, less than 95% found once; its top ten account for 2% to 2.5%. Sequenced material: PBMCs, taken 60 to 65 days after allogeneic stem cell transplant with posttransplant cyclophosphamide. The receptors stem from a male patient aged 60-69 years who received an allogeneic stem cell transplant from a related donor and was CMV-positive. These T cells may partly come from the graft donor. Both conserved end residues are trimmed from each CDR3. D genes are given only for firm matches.

v_call	j_call	d_call	cdr3_aa
TRBV9	TRBJ1-2	TRBD1	ASSAGRRTGGNYGYT
TRBV19	TRBJ2-7	NA	ASSFSVSTYEQY
TRBV11-3	TRBJ2-2	TRBD2	ASRSGTSGPGELF
TRBV6-6	TRBJ1-5	NA	ASSYEKGSNQPQH
TRBV2	TRBJ1-2	NA	ASSSGLHGYT
TRBV29-1	TRBJ1-1	TRBD1	SAYGTGKTEAF
TRBV7-9	TRBJ1-1	NA	ASTPAENRDTEAF
TRBV10-3	TRBJ2-2	NA	AISSRGYENTGELF
TRBV2	TRBJ1-4	NA	ASSRKDRLNEKLF
TRBV19	TRBJ1-2	TRBD1	ASSPFGTENYGYT
TRBV15	TRBJ2-3	NA	ATRSHSTDTQY
TRBV7-9	TRBJ2-1	TRBD2	ASSFSSGGAQGEQF
TRBV11-2	TRBJ2-5	NA	ASSLRSVQETQY
TRBV7-2	TRBJ1-2	NA	ASSYRQTYYGYT
TRBV5-4	TRBJ2-5	NA	ASSLSLGGGETQY
TRBV19	TRBJ1-2	TRBD1	ASSTTGVNYGYT